A selection of T cell receptor beta chains follows, all from one sample in a study of a mutant IDH1 vaccine in newly diagnosed glioma. No cognate antigen is known for these TCRs. Profiling relied on immunoSEQ multiplex PCR, and the TCRdb table lists in-frame clones only, not all of them. The sample carries about 42,000 clones, approximately 85% recorded once. This specimen consisted of PBMCs, obtained from a glioma patient whose treatment included an IDH1 peptide vaccine. The receptors derive from a middle-aged man with glioma. The CDR3 runs from the conserved cysteine through the conserved F or W. The D gene is left open where the match is weak. For some rows the clone size is stated as once, few or many, or as a class when expanded; others skip it.

-,once,TRBV27,TRBJ1-4,CASSSGQGYEKLFF,TGTGCCAGCAGTTCTGGGCAGGGGTACGAAAAACTGTTTTTT
TRBD1,-,TRBV19,TRBJ1-2,CASRDRLNEGYTF,TGTGCCAGTAGGGACAGGCTCAATGAGGGCTACACCTTC
TRBD2,-,TRBV19,TRBJ2-5,CASSIAPGGGQYF,TGTGCCAGTAGTATAGCCCCAGGCGGGGGCCAGTACTTC
-,-,TRBV4-3,TRBJ1-4,CASSTSAATNEKLFF,-
-,-,TRBV6-5,TRBJ2-7,CASSFGTIYEQYF,TGTGCCAGCAGTTTCGGGACAATCTACGAGCAGTACTTC
-,-,TRBV29-1,TRBJ2-3,CSVASSGTDTQYF,TGCAGCGTTGCATCCTCTGGGACAGATACGCAGTATTTT
-,-,TRBV29-1,TRBJ2-2,CSCLTGFPTGELFF,TGCAGCTGCCTAACGGGCTTTCCGACCGGGGAGCTGTTTTTT
-,-,TRBV6-1,TRBJ1-5,CASSDRGADQPQHF,TGTGCCAGCAGTGACAGGGGAGCGGATCAGCCCCAGCATTTT
-,-,TRBV7-6,TRBJ1-5,CASSLQSGVNQPQHF,TGTGCCAGCAGCTTACAGTCTGGTGTCAATCAGCCCCAGCATTTT
-,-,TRBV15,TRBJ2-7,CATSREITYEQYF,TGTGCCACCAGCAGGGAAATAACCTACGAGCAGTACTTC
-,-,TRBV6-5,TRBJ1-1,CASSYGKVGRNTEAFF,TGTGCCAGCAGTTACGGTAAGGTGGGCAGAAACACTGAAGCTTTCTTT
TRBD2,-,TRBV7-2,TRBJ2-3,CASSRVGTSGTDTQYF,TGTGCCAGCAGCCGCGTGGGGACTAGCGGAACAGATACGCAGTATTTT
-,-,TRBV19,TRBJ2-6,CASSPPLGRSGANVLTF,TGTGCCAGTAGCCCCCCCTTAGGGCGCTCTGGGGCCAACGTCCTGACTTTT
TRBD1,-,TRBV19,TRBJ1-2,CASSIRGQSKRNYGYTF,TGTGCCAGTAGTATTAGGGGACAGTCTAAAAGGAACTATGGCTACACCTTC
-,-,TRBV7-9,TRBJ2-1,CASSLAGVRYNEQFF,TGTGCCAGCAGCTTAGCGGGAGTGAGGTACAATGAGCAGTTCTTC
TRBD2,-,TRBV10-3,TRBJ2-1,CAISESLPTSGSYNEQFF,TGTGCCATCAGTGAGTCGCTTCCGACTAGCGGGAGTTACAATGAGCAGTTCTTC
TRBD1,-,TRBV10-3,TRBJ2-4,CAISETGDRAKNIQYF,TGTGCCATCAGTGAGACTGGGGACAGGGCCAAAAACATTCAGTACTTC
-,-,TRBV7-2,TRBJ2-5,CASSLGGPPLQETQYF,TGTGCCAGCAGCTTAGGGGGACCGCCACTCCAAGAGACCCAGTACTTC
-,-,TRBV5-4,TRBJ1-1,CASSFLANTEAFF,TGTGCCAGCAGCTTCCTAGCGAACACTGAAGCTTTCTTT
-,-,TRBV6-5,TRBJ2-2,CASSYDPTGELFF,TGTGCCAGCAGTTATGATCCTACCGGGGAGCTGTTTTTT
-,-,TRBV7-8,TRBJ2-3,CASSPEGWSDTQYF,TGTGCCAGCAGCCCTGAAGGTTGGTCAGATACGCAGTATTTT
-,-,TRBV2,TRBJ2-2,CASRVESGNTGELFF,TGTGCCAGCAGGGTCGAATCCGGGAACACCGGGGAGCTGTTTTTT
TRBD2,-,TRBV6-6,TRBJ2-7,CASAGTSGSFPYEQYF,TGTGCCAGCGCCGGGACTAGCGGGAGTTTTCCCTACGAGCAGTACTTC